Following are 14 T cell receptor beta chains from one sample sequenced in a study of chemoradiotherapy in HPV16-positive cancers. Profiled with immunoSEQ multiplex PCR; TCRdb holds only in-frame clones, not every one. The sample lists over 30,000 clones; around 87% were seen once. The source was blood, collected from a patient who underwent chemoradiotherapy. Every receptor here comes from a human donor with HPV-associated anogenital cancer.

This clone was seen more than once but under ten times. The gene calls are TRBV4-2 and TRBJ2-2, with D possibly being TRBD1 or TRBD2 (5 bases each). Germline V gene data show CDR1 as LGHNA and CDR2 as YNFKEQ. Trimming shortened V by 1 base and J by 2 bases, and 14 bases separated the two germline ends. The CDR3 is 17 residues long. For the CDR3, the DNA is TGTGCCAGCAGCCAAGGGGTTGGCAGGGACAACACCGGGGAGCTGTTTTTT. It is translated as CASSQGVGRDNTGELFF.

J is TRBJ2-1 and V is TRBV7-7; 11 bases line up with TRBD2. V lost 5 bases and J lost 2; bases outside the gene matches: 5. There are 16 residues in the CDR3. Looked up from germline, CDR1 is SSHAT and CDR2 is FNYEAQ (reference sequence). The CDR3: CASSPMTSGAYNEQFF. CDR3 bases: TGTGCCAGCAGCCCGATGACTAGCGGGGCCTACAATGAGCAGTTCTTC.

The chain couples TRBV7-8 to TRBJ2-5; D is undetermined. Germline lookup yields CDR1 SGHVS and CDR2 FQNEAQ. The CDR3 covers 12 residues. The V gene lost 1 base and the J gene lost 5 bases, with 5 bases spanning the gap. The CDR3 nucleotides are TGTGCCAGCAGCTTAGTGGCCGAGACCCAGTACTTC. This encodes CASSLVAETQYF. Filled out from reference TRBV7-8 and TRBJ2-5, the complete variable domain reads GAGVSQSPRYKVAKRGQDVALRCDPISGHVSLFWYQQALGQGPEFLTYFQNEAQLDKSGLPSDRFFAERPEGSVSTLKIQRTQQEDSAVYLCASSLVAETQYFGPGTRLLVL.

This chain connects TRBV20-1 to TRBJ1-2; D uncertain. The CDR3 has 11 amino acids. Trimming removed 1 base from V and 3 bases from J, with 3 bases in between. Per the germline V gene, CDR1 is DFQATT and CDR2 is SNEGSKA (reference sequence). The CDR3 sequence: CSARADYGYTF. Here the CDR3 DNA reads TGCAGTGCTAGAGCTGACTATGGCTACACCTTC.

The CDR3 nucleotides read TGTGCCAGTAGTAGACCGGAACAAGAGACCCAGTACTTC. Protein sequence: CASSRPEQETQYF. The rearrangement joins TRBV19 to TRBJ2-5; D unclear. Germline assignment: CDR1 LNHDA and CDR2 SQIVND (reference sequence). This CDR3 is 13 amino acids long. V shed 4 bases and J shed 2 bases, with 8 bases lying between them. Using reference TRBV19 and TRBJ2-5 for the parts outside the CDR3, the full variable domain is DGGITQSPKYLFRKEGQNVTLSCEQNLNHDAMYWYRQDPGQGLRLIYYSQIVNDFQKGDIAEGYSVSREKKESFPLTVTSAQKNPTAFYLCASSRPEQETQYFGPGTRLLVL.

The J gene is TRBJ1-2, the V gene TRBV28; 9 bases map to TRBD1. Per germline, CDR1 MDHEN and CDR2 SYDVKM. V lost 2 bases to trimming and J lost 6 bases; unmatched junction nucleotides: 10. The CDR3 runs to 16 residues. The CDR3 DNA reads TGTGCCAGCAGTTTACATTGGGACAGGGAGATTGATGGCTACACCTTC. This sequence encodes CASSLHWDREIDGYTF.

This chain uses TRBV7-8 with TRBJ2-7; D is unclear. The V end lost 6 bases, the J end lost 2 bases, and 11 bases lay between the germline ends. In germline, CDR1 is SGHVS, CDR2 FQNEAQ. The CDR3 is made up of 13 amino acids. CDR3 in DNA: TGTGCCAGCAGTTTCGACGGAACCTACGAGCAGTACTTC. Translated: CASSFDGTYEQYF.

The chain links TRBV7-8 to TRBJ1-5; D is unclear. The germline V gene encodes CDR1 SGHVS and CDR2 FQNEAQ. V was pared by 5 bases and J by 2 bases, with 16 bases between. The CDR3 is 16 amino acids. In DNA form, the CDR3 reads TGTGCCAGCAGCCCTGTCTCCGGGAGGGGCAATCAGCCCCAGCATTTT. This encodes CASSPVSGRGNQPQHF. The full variable domain, in which reference TRBV7-8 and TRBJ1-5 provide the parts outside the CDR3, is GAGVSQSPRYKVAKRGQDVALRCDPISGHVSLFWYQQALGQGPEFLTYFQNEAQLDKSGLPSDRFFAERPEGSVSTLKIQRTQQEDSAVYLCASSPVSGRGNQPQHFGDGTRLSIL.

This clone was seen only a few times. The chain joins TRBV7-3 to TRBJ2-2, with 11 bases that match TRBD1. Germline trimming cut 5 bases from V and 7 bases from J; bases unmatched to any gene: 9. The CDR3 covers 16 residues. The germline CDR1 and CDR2 sequences are SGHTA and FQGTGA. CDR3 DNA sequence: TGTGCCAGCAGCCCTCGCGGGACAGGGGGGATCGGGGAGCTGTTTTTT. Amino acids: CASSPRGTGGIGELFF.

The rearrangement uses TRBV5-1 and TRBJ1-4, with D uncertain. Per germline, CDR1 SGHRS and CDR2 YFSETQ. V lost 0 bases and J lost 4, with 13 bases in between. There are 16 residues in the CDR3. Written as DNA, the CDR3 is TGCGCCAGCAGCTTGGGACTGGGCAGTGGTAATGAAAAACTGTTTTTT. Protein: CASSLGLGSGNEKLFF.

The J gene is TRBJ1-5, the V gene TRBV6-4; D call uncertain. The CDR3 has 11 residues. Trimming shortened V by 4 bases and J by 7 bases, and 5 bases separated the two germline ends. Per germline, CDR1 MRHNA and CDR2 SNTAGT. The CDR3 spells CASSGRQPQHF. CDR3 bases: TGTGCCAGCAGTGGTAGGCAGCCCCAGCATTTT.

In this sample, this clone turned up once. The V gene is TRBV7-9, the J gene TRBJ2-1; D possibly corresponds to TRBD2 (5 bases). V lost 6 bases and J lost 0, with 12 bases in between. The germline V gene has CDR1 SEHNR and CDR2 FQNEAQ (reference sequence). The CDR3 contains 15 residues. CDR3 DNA sequence: TGTGCCAGCAGTTTTCCGGGGAGCTCCTACAATGAGCAGTTCTTC. The encoded protein is CASSFPGSSYNEQFF. Variable domain in full (rest from reference TRBV7-9 and TRBJ2-1): DTGVSQNPRHKITKRGQNVTFRCDPISEHNRLYWYRQTLGQGPEFLTYFQNEAQLEKSRLLSDRFSAERPKGSFSTLEIQRTEQGDSAMYLCASSFPGSSYNEQFFGPGTRLTVL.

The V call is TRBV11-1, the J call TRBJ1-6, with D uncertain. The CDR3 is 14 residues long. The V end was cut by 2 bases, the J end by 8 bases, with 10 bases between. Germline lookup yields CDR1 SGHAT and CDR2 FQDESV (reference sequence). The DNA of the CDR3 is TGTGCCAGCAGCTTAAATTCCGCCCATTCACCCCTCCACTTT. As protein: CASSLNSAHSPLHF.

The CDR3 region is CASSYSVGDSPLHF. The CDR3 DNA is TGTGCCAGCAGTTACTCGGTGGGAGATTCACCCCTCCACTTT. This sequence joins TRBV6-5 and TRBJ1-6; D call uncertain. The CDR3 totals 14 residues. Germline-derived CDR1 and CDR2 are MNHEY and SVGAGI. The V end was cut by 0 bases, the J end by 8 bases, with 8 bases between.